This TCR beta chain was documented in a study of blood T cells in healthy people across ages. Broader study findings: Among T cells, TCR beta diversity per million cells dropped roughly linearly as age rose. Diversity figures derived from one million T cells were judged to underestimate the true value. Leaving the PBMCs unsorted stopped any conclusive comparison of naive versus antigen-experienced cells.

Alongside a J-beta primer mix, a sample-barcoded 5' primer served in a second PCR lasting about 7 to 12 cycles. TCRdb reanalysed the 5' RACE reads using MiXCR and keeps one entry per CDR3 protein. This table has about 580,000 distinct CDR3 sequences, roughly 43% appearing once. As concerns this clonotype: The antigen is undetermined.

Germline V gene lookup returns CDR1 SGHAT and CDR2 FQNNGV. Germline trimming cut 4 bases from V and 4 bases from J; bases unmatched to any gene: 4. The CDR3 is made up of 15 amino acids. The receptor comes from a man older than 75 in good health. The chain carries TRBV11-2 and TRBJ2-1, with 10 bases fitting TRBD2. Sequenced input: blood. The CDR3 sequence: CASSSSTSGYNEQFF. The DNA of the CDR3 is TGTGCCAGCAGCTCCTCGACTAGCGGGTACAATGAGCAGTTCTTC.